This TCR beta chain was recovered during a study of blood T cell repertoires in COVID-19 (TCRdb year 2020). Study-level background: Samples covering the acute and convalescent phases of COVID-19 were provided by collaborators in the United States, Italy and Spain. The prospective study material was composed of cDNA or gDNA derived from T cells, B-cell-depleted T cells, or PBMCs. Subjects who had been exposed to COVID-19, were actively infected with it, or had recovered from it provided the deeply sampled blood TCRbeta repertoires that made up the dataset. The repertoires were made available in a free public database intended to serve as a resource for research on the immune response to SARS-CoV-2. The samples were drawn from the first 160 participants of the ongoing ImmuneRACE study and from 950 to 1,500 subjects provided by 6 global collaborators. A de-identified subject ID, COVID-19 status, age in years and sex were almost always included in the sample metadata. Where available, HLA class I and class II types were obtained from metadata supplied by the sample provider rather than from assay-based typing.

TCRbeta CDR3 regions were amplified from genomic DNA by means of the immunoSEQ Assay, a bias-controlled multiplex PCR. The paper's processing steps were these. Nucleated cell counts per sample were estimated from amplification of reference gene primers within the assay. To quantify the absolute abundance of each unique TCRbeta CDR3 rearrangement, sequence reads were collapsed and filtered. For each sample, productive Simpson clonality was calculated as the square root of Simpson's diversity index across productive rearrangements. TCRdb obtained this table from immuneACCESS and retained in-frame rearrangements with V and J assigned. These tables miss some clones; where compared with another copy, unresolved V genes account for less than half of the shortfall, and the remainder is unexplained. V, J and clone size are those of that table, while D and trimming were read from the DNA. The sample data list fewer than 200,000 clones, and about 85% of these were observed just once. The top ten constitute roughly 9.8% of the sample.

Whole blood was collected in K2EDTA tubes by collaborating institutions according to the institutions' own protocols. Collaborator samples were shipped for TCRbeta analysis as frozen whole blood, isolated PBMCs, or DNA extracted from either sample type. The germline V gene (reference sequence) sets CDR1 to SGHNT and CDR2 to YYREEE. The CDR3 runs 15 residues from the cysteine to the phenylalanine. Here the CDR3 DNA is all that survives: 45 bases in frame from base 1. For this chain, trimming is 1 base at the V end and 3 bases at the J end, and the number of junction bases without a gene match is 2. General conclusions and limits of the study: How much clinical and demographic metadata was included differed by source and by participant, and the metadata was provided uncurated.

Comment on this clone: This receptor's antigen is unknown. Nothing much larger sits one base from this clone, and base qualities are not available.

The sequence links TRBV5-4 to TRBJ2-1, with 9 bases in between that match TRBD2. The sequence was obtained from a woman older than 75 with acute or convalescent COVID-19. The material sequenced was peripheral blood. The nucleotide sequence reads TGTGCCAGCAGCTTGAATAGCGGGGGCTACAATGAGCAGTTCTTC. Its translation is CASSLNSGGYNEQFF.